These T cell receptor beta chains were read from a single sample in a study of regulatory T cells in long-lasting Graves disease. TCRdb passed the multiplex PCR reads through MiXCR, listing each CDR3 protein once. The repertoire has over 500,000 distinct CDR3 sequences, roughly a sixth of them found once; the top ten carry more than 10%. The sample was also linked to a second study, of T cells in Graves' hyperthyroidism and ophthalmopathy.

The sequences come from peripheral blood mononuclear cells (PBMCs), collected at new diagnosis, from a patient treated with antithyroid drugs. Source of these receptors: a man younger than 30 with Graves disease. CDR3s include the opening cysteine and the closing phenylalanine or tryptophan. A D gene is named only where the DNA matches it firmly. For some rows the clone size is stated as once, few or many, or as a class when expanded; others skip it.

d_call j_call clone_size v_call cdr3_aa cdr3_nt
. TRBJ2-5 few TRBV24-1 CATSDLHGGVQETQYF TGTGCCACCAGTGATTTGCACGGTGGGGTCCAAGAGACCCAGTACTTC
TRBD1 TRBJ1-2 . TRBV27 CASSTSVGTAYGYTF TGTGCCAGCAGTACCTCGGTGGGGACAGCTTATGGCTACACCTTC
. TRBJ2-3 few TRBV9 CASSVEGRRGDTQYF TGTGCCAGCAGCGTAGAGGGGCGCCGAGGAGATACGCAGTATTTT
. TRBJ1-6 few TRBV12-3/TRBV12-4 CASTVGTPNSPLRF TGTGCCAGCACCGTTGGGACACCGAATTCACCCCTCCGCTTT
. TRBJ2-1 . TRBV6-1 CASSRDINNEQFF TGTGCCAGCAGTCGGGACATTAACAATGAGCAGTTCTTC
. TRBJ2-7 many TRBV7-9 CASGGFIGSSYEQYF TGTGCCAGCGGGGGATTTATCGGGAGCTCCTACGAGCAGTACTTC
TRBD2 TRBJ2-1 . TRBV20-1 CSASGVAGGYNEQFF TGCAGTGCTAGTGGGGTAGCGGGAGGGTACAATGAGCAGTTCTTC
TRBD1 TRBJ2-7 many TRBV29-1 CSVEGGTDNVGRPYEQYF TGCAGCGTTGAAGGTGGGACAGACAACGTAGGTCGGCCCTACGAGCAGTACTTC
. TRBJ1-5 many TRBV30 CACSPGGGGQPQHF TGTGCCTGTTCCCCCGGAGGGGGTGGTCAGCCCCAGCATTTT
TRBD2 TRBJ2-7 few TRBV20-1 CSARDLGREVAQYF TGCAGTGCTAGAGATCTCGGGCGGGAGGTAGCGCAGTACTTC
. TRBJ2-5 few TRBV20-1 CSARGVKGFGETQYF TGCAGTGCAAGAGGCGTGAAGGGATTTGGAGAGACCCAGTACTTC
. TRBJ1-2 few TRBV15 CATSRVQDNYGYTF TGTGCCACCAGCAGAGTCCAGGACAACTATGGCTACACCTTC
. TRBJ2-7 . TRBV20-1 CSARGDPRYEQYF TGCAGTGCTAGAGGGGACCCGCGCTACGAGCAGTACTTC
. TRBJ2-1 many TRBV6-1 CASSVPPRSFF TGTGCCAGCAGTGTACCCCCTCGGTCGTTCTTC
. TRBJ1-6 . TRBV20-1 CSALKGLGSPLHF TGCAGTGCCCTGAAGGGACTAGGTTCACCCCTCCACTTT
TRBD2 TRBJ2-1 . TRBV3-1 CASSGLGREDNEQFF TGTGCCAGCAGTGGACTAGGGCGGGAGGACAATGAGCAGTTCTTC
. TRBJ1-2 . TRBV3-1 CASSQEPGGGGYTF TGTGCCAGCAGCCAAGAACCCGGGGGAGGTGGCTACACCTTC
TRBD1 TRBJ1-1 many TRBV3-1 CASSHRDRNTEAFF TGTGCCAGCAGCCACAGGGACAGGAACACTGAAGCTTTCTTT
. TRBJ2-7 many TRBV18 CASSRRGGDYEQYF TGTGCCAGCTCCCGCAGGGGGGGAGACTACGAGCAGTACTTC
TRBD1 TRBJ1-1 few TRBV25-1 CASSDRTGLNTEAFF TGTGCCAGCAGTGATCGGACAGGTCTGAACACTGAAGCTTTCTTT
. TRBJ2-1 many TRBV12-5 CASGLVQSGGNEQFF TGTGCTAGTGGTTTGGTACAGAGCGGAGGAAATGAGCAGTTCTTC
. TRBJ1-5 few TRBV20-1 CSARGYSNQPQHF TGCAGTGCTAGGGGTTATAGCAATCAGCCCCAGCATTTT
TRBD2 TRBJ2-1 many TRBV13 CASKGLAGGWNEQFF TGTGCCAGCAAGGGACTAGCGGGAGGTTGGAATGAGCAGTTCTTC
. TRBJ2-7 few TRBV28 CASSDNGSRYEQYF TGTGCCAGCAGTGACAACGGGAGTCGATACGAGCAGTACTTC
. TRBJ1-6 . TRBV7-3 CASSLSWGGIPASPLHF TGTGCCAGCAGCTTAAGTTGGGGGGGAATCCCCGCATCACCCCTCCACTTT
. TRBJ2-2 few TRBV20-1 CSAPHGGELFF TGCAGTGCTCCTCACGGCGGGGAGCTGTTTTTT
. TRBJ2-1 many TRBV9 CASSLSGVSLSYNEQFF TGTGCCAGCAGTCTTAGTGGGGTATCCCTTTCCTACAATGAGCAGTTCTTC
. TRBJ2-3 . TRBV28 CASSFEGRGTDTQYF TGTGCCAGCAGTTTTGAGGGGAGAGGCACAGATACGCAGTATTTT
TRBD1 TRBJ1-5 many TRBV27 CASRKTGGSNQPQHF TGTGCCAGCAGAAAAACAGGGGGGAGCAATCAGCCCCAGCATTTT
. TRBJ1-1 . TRBV2 CASSEWHTEAFF TGTGCCAGCAGTGAATGGCACACTGAAGCTTTCTTT
. TRBJ1-5 . TRBV20-1 CSARDPNGNQPQHF TGCAGTGCTAGAGACCCGAACGGAAATCAGCCCCAGCATTTT
. TRBJ2-7 many TRBV3-1 CASSQGGRGWNEQYF TGTGCCAGCAGCCAAGGGGGAAGAGGGTGGAACGAGCAGTACTTC
TRBD1 TRBJ1-4 few TRBV30 CAWKDRGREKLFF TGTGCCTGGAAGGACAGGGGGAGGGAAAAACTGTTTTTT
. TRBJ2-3 . TRBV9 CASSVGPRTDTQYF TGTGCCAGCAGCGTAGGACCTCGCACAGATACGCAGTATTTT
TRBD1 TRBJ2-7 many TRBV27 CASSPIVRDSSYEQYF TGTGCCAGCAGCCCCATAGTCCGGGACAGCTCCTACGAGCAGTACTTC
. TRBJ2-7 . TRBV18 CASSPRLDYEQYF TGTGCCAGCTCACCACGGCTAGACTACGAGCAGTACTTC
TRBD2 TRBJ2-7 many TRBV28 CASSFERELAEQYF TGTGCCAGCAGTTTCGAGCGGGAGCTGGCCGAGCAGTACTTC
. TRBJ2-5 . TRBV25-1 CASSERAGMVGETQYF TGTGCCAGCAGTGAGAGGGCAGGGATGGTTGGAGAGACCCAGTACTTC
. TRBJ2-5 . TRBV30 CAWSVKAAETQYF TGTGCCTGGAGTGTAAAAGCCGCGGAGACCCAGTACTTC
TRBD2 TRBJ2-1 many TRBV5-1 CASSFLTSGIYNEQFF TGCGCCAGCAGCTTTTTGACTAGCGGGATTTACAATGAGCAGTTCTTC
. TRBJ2-2 few TRBV6-2/TRBV6-3 CASSGVLSKNTGELFF TGTGCCAGCAGCGGGGTCTTGTCGAAGAACACCGGGGAGCTGTTTTTT
. TRBJ2-3 many TRBV11-2 CASSPLGGGATDTQYF TGTGCCAGCAGCCCCCTTGGCGGAGGGGCCACAGATACGCAGTATTTT